The 5 T cell receptor beta chains below come from one sample, sequenced in a study of cytomegalovirus exposure and HLA in healthy donors. The study ran its PCR with 60 Vbeta and 13 Jbeta primers. Clones were sequenced by immunoSEQ multiplex PCR, and TCRdb holds only the in-frame ones, with some missing. The sample has 60,000 to 65,000 clones. Specimen: PBMCs. The receptors were sampled from a man aged 30-40 years in good health and CMV-seropositive.

The chain couples TRBV4-1 to TRBJ2-7, with a tentative D call TRBD1 (5 bases). The V and J ends lost 4 bases and 7 bases respectively, with 20 bases between them. This CDR3 has 15 amino acids. Germline CDR1 is MGHRA and CDR2 is YSYEKL. The CDR3 here is CASSPAQDISSEQYF. The DNA of the CDR3 is TGCGCCAGCAGCCCAGCACAGGACATATCTAGTGAGCAGTACTTC.

The chain has TRBV5-1 and TRBJ1-2, with 8 bases identical to TRBD1. With V trimmed by 4 bases and J by 1 base, 3 bases remained unmatched. This CDR3 is 14 amino acids long. The germline V gene has CDR1 SGHRS and CDR2 YFSETQ. This CDR3 is CASSKTGDNYGYTF. The CDR3 region has the DNA TGCGCCAGCAGCAAGACAGGGGATAACTATGGCTACACCTTC.

The chain couples TRBV27 to TRBJ1-6; tentative D call: TRBD1 (6 bases). In germline, CDR1 is MNHEY, CDR2 SMNVEV (reference sequence). Trimming pared 6 bases from V and 2 bases from J, leaving 14 bases between. The CDR3 covers 16 residues. DNA for the CDR3: TGTGCCAGCAGGGTTCAGGGGACCCCCTATAATTCACCCCTCCACTTT. It codes for CASRVQGTPYNSPLHF.

V gene TRBV5-8 combines with J gene TRBJ2-5; the match to TRBD2 covers 14 bases. Germline trimming cut 4 bases from V and 3 bases from J; bases unmatched to any gene: 8. From germline, CDR1 is SGHTS and CDR2 YDEGEE. The CDR3 runs to 17 residues. CDR3 sequence: CASSPGTSGGPKETQYF. The CDR3 DNA follows: TGTGCCAGCAGCCCAGGGACTAGCGGGGGCCCGAAAGAGACCCAGTACTTC.

This chain joins TRBV7-9 and TRBJ2-3, with D unclear. This CDR3 comprises 15 residues. Trimming took off 1 base at V and 4 bases at J, with 12 bases between the two ends. Looked up from germline, CDR1 is SEHNR and CDR2 is FQNEAQ (reference sequence). This chain's CDR3 is CASSLGAPNADTQYF. The CDR3 region has the DNA TGTGCCAGCAGCTTAGGGGCGCCCAATGCAGATACGCAGTATTTT.